This TCR beta chain was identified during a study of early T cells in non-severe SARS-CoV-2 infection. Turning to the study itself: Alpha and beta chains were unpaired, from unsorted whole-blood bulk RNA.

From germline, CDR1 is SEHNR and CDR2 FQNEAQ (reference sequence). V lost 1 base and J 2 bases, leaving 9 bases between the germline ends. This CDR3 spans 15 amino acids. From the 5' RACE reads, TCRdb called clonotypes with MiXCR, one entry per CDR3 protein. The table shows tens of thousands of distinct CDR3 sequences, with approximately 11% occurring only once. This clonotype was counted between two and nine times. This receptor was taken from an adult who was a healthcare worker with PCR-confirmed SARS-CoV-2 infection or an uninfected control (not recorded which). The sequenced sample was whole blood, obtained at baseline. The chain has TRBV7-9 and TRBJ1-3; no firm D call. The CDR3: CASSLEGAAGNTIYF. The DNA for the CDR3 is TGTGCCAGCAGCTTAGAGGGAGCGGCTGGAAACACCATATATTTT.